Reported below is one T cell receptor (beta chain). Its target is unknown. Sequence at one end of the junction differs from germline and may be a read error. Documented time point: newly diagnosed, previously untreated cHL patient sample. Magnetic negative selection was used to purify CD4+ T cells from PBMCs that had been thawed. Comparison PBMCs came from previously untreated, newly diagnosed classical Hodgkin lymphoma patients. Profiling relied on immunoSEQ multiplex PCR, and the TCRdb table lists in-frame clones only, not all of them. In the table there are approximately 35,000 clones, roughly 90% of which are singletons. This sample was taken from a study of PD-1 blockade in classical Hodgkin lymphoma. Study-level findings and limits: The drivers behind the repertoire differences, possibly disease activity or prior therapy, remain undefined.

Germline V gives CDR1 SGHTA, CDR2 FQGNSA. The length of the CDR3 is 12 residues. V is TRBV7-2 and J is TRBJ1-6; the D is unclear. The sequencing input was CD4+ T cells from blood. The TCR sequence derives from a human donor with classical Hodgkin lymphoma. In nucleotides, the CDR3 is TGTGCCAGCAGCATAGCCTCTTCACCCCTCCACTTT. This encodes CASSIASSPLHF.